This TCR beta chain was sequenced for a study of CD8+CD57+ T cells in acquired aplastic anemia (dated by TCRdb to 2016 to 2019). With regard to the full study: On average, sorted CD4+ and CD8+ cells yielded around 3.4 ug of extracted DNA, with a range of roughly 0.17 to 30 ug. Healthy donor samples averaged roughly 9.8 million reads for CD4+ and under 14 million for CD8+ cells. The investigation overall reported the following: Between patients and healthy controls, no significant difference in CD8+ Simpson's diversity was found (P=0.060). Around 28 CD8+ CDR3 sequences were found to be shared between patients and controls, but these sequences appeared to be highly expressed in patients and within the immunodominant clones of the patients.

Genomic DNA served as template for TCR beta VDJ combination and CDR3 sequence profiling. TCR repertoire sequencing was run on an Illumina HiSeq 2000. From the authors' description of their analysis: TRBV/TRBJ rearrangement plots, CDR3 size and DJ length profiles, and Simpson's diversity index were used to evaluate the repertoires. The immunodominant clone was defined as the most abundant DNA sequence in deep sequencing data. CDR3 amino acid sequences were checked for sharing across subjects and were also compared against the VDJdb database and published repertoires. TCRdb reprocessing: public reads trimmed at Q25 with fastp, clones called with MiXCR, in-frame beta chains kept. A single entry per CDR3 protein holds the most common genes and DNA from its merged rows. It is TCRdb's table, rather than the study itself, that gives the V and J calls and clone size. Present in this sample are about 180,000 distinct CDR3 sequences, approximately 45% of which were seen just once. The top ten clonotypes cover around 2.7% of the sample.

This clonotype came up many times. Its antigen target is currently unknown. No much larger clone exists at a distance of one base, and base qualities are not known. The germline V gene (reference sequence) supplies CDR1 DFQATT and CDR2 SNEGSKA. Germline trimming amounts to 6 bases on V and 2 bases on J, with 7 as the count of junction bases outside the gene matches. CDR3 length: 13 amino acids, cysteine to phenylalanine. Left in the record is the CDR3 DNA by itself, 39 bases read in frame from the first base. In the study, sorted CD4+ and CD8+ blood T cells from patients with severe aplastic anemia and from healthy subjects underwent deep sequencing of TCR repertoires. Ficoll-Paque density gradient centrifugation was used to isolate peripheral blood mononuclear cells. CD4+ and CD8+ T cells were sorted by FACS or magnetic beads before DNA extraction.

The sequence was collected from a human donor in good health. The chain couples TRBV20-1 to TRBJ2-7; 7 middle bases align to TRBD1. Sequencing was carried out using sorted CD4+, CD8+, or CD8+CD57+ T cells (not recorded which) from PBMCs. The bases are TGCAGTGCCGCCCGGGACAGCCCCTACGAGCAGTACTTC. This translates into CSAARDSPYEQYF.